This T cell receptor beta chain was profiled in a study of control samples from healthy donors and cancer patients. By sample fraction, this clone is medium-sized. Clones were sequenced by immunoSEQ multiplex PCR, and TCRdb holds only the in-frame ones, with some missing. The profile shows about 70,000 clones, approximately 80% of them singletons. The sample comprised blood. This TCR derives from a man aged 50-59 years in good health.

The DNA for the CDR3 is TGTGCCAGCAGGGGACAGGGCCCCGAGACTGAAGCTTTCTTT. It yields the protein CASRGQGPETEAFF. J is TRBJ1-1 and V is TRBV6-5; the match to TRBD1 covers 9 bases. Germline CDR1 reads MNHEY; CDR2 reads SVGAGI. The CDR3 extends over 14 amino acids. V lost 6 bases and J lost 5; bases outside the gene matches: 7.